Reported below is one T cell receptor (beta chain). The CDR3 totals 15 residues. Germline assignment: CDR1 LGHNA and CDR2 YNFKEQ. The V segment lost 5 bases and the J segment 7 bases; nucleotides outside the gene matches: 6. This entry belongs to a study of blood T cell repertoires in COVID-19. Turning to the study itself: Acute and convalescent COVID-19 samples came from the United States, Italy and Spain. PBMCs, B-cell-depleted T cells, or T cells were the source of the cDNA or gDNA that made up the material.

The assay was immunoSEQ multiplex PCR, and TCRdb's table has in-frame clones only and misses some. Altogether some 83,000 clones are present, roughly 89% being singletons, with the ten largest covering about 2%. Specimen: peripheral blood. The clonotype comes from a man aged 50 to 59 with acute or convalescent COVID-19. The rearrangement links TRBV4-2 to TRBJ1-5, with 12 bases identical to TRBD1. In DNA, the CDR3 is TGTGCCAGCAGCGCGGGACAGGGGGCGCGACAGCCCCAGCATTTT. Residues: CASSAGQGARQPQHF.